A selection of T cell receptor beta chains follows, all from one sample in a study of blood T cells in healthy people across ages. One entry per CDR3 protein, called by TCRdb with MiXCR from the 5' RACE reads. The sample holds almost 1 million distinct CDR3 sequences, about 53% seen once. The material sequenced was blood. The receptors stem from an older woman in good health. The CDR3 runs from the conserved cysteine through the conserved F or W.

j_call,v_call,cdr3_aa
TRBJ2-1,TRBV7-2,CASSLVGAGVLDNEQFF
NA,TRBV20-1,CSATGLAGGYEQYF
TRBJ2-1,TRBV29-1,CSVGRDVYNEQFF
NA,TRBV3-1,CASSQDPGGSFGETQYF
NA,TRBV12-3/TRBV12-4,CASQGGHIDIQYF
TRBJ1-2,TRBV4-1,CASSQGLGPYGYTF
TRBJ2-6,TRBV3-1,CASSQARDGANVLTF
NA,TRBV11-2,CASSSRRDVEQYF
TRBJ2-7,TRBV11-2,CASSSRDRISYEQYF
TRBJ2-7,TRBV7-6,CAGSSQTYEQYF
TRBJ2-1,TRBV20-1,CSARRGSDEQFF
TRBJ2-4,TRBV6-5,CASSKNGDIQYF
TRBJ2-7,TRBV28,CASSPGQGFSWQYF
TRBJ2-1,TRBV11-2,CASTVRIFDEQFF
TRBJ2-3,TRBV29-1,CSVEGKPGTQYF
TRBJ2-7,TRBV9,CASSVHYEQYF
TRBJ2-7,TRBV7-9,CASSQTGQDSYEQYF
NA,TRBV2,CASSETAKTGGSYEQYF
TRBJ2-3,TRBV15,CATSRDSGPTSGRPGADTQYF
NA,TRBV6-6,CASSYGGRYEQYF
TRBJ2-3,TRBV7-3,CASSRSGSGGTQYF
TRBJ1-2,TRBV28,CASSFFYGYTF
TRBJ2-5,TRBV5-1,CASSSGTIGNEQYF
TRBJ2-1,TRBV20-1,CSAIRENEQFF
NA,TRBV25-1,CASSEAGSRAGETQYF
TRBJ2-3,TRBV7-3,CASSLVLAGVGTDTQYF
TRBJ2-3,TRBV12-5,CASARRGEGTSTDTQYF
NA,TRBV11-2,CASSSYPTAKLEPYVEQYF
NA,TRBV29-1,CSVIREGGEQYF
TRBJ2-1,TRBV6-2/TRBV6-3,CASSYPYFRSYNEQFF
TRBJ1-5,TRBV15,CATSRDNVRGQPQHF
TRBJ2-1,TRBV3-1,CASSPVAGVGFF
TRBJ2-7,TRBV29-1,CSVEEPTSGGYYEQYF
TRBJ2-1,TRBV20-1,CSAEDGRAYNEQFF
TRBJ2-3,TRBV20-1,CSARDWDGSSTDTQYF
NA,TRBV5-4,CASSLGLAGEADIQYF
TRBJ2-7,TRBV24-1,CATSDHSYEQYF
TRBJ2-7,TRBV20-1,CSASPGLAGEWDYEQYF
TRBJ2-7,TRBV4-1,CASSHAGTEAYEQYF
TRBJ1-5,TRBV5-1,CASSGDRRNQPQHF